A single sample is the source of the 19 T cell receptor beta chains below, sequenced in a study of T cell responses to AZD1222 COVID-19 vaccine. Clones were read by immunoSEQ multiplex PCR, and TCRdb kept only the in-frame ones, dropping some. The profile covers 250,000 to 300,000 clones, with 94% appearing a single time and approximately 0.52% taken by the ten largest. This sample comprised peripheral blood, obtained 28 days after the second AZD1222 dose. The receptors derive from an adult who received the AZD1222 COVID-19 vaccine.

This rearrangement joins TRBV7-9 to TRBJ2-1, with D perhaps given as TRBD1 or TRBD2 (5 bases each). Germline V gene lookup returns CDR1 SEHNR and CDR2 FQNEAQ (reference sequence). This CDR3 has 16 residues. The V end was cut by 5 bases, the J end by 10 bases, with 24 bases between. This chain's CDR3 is CASSRHGSGLRREQFF. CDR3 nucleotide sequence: TGTGCCAGCAGCCGACACGGGTCGGGGCTTCGTCGAGAGCAGTTCTTC.

The CDR3 DNA sequence: TGTGCCAGCATCAAACAGGGGGTCTCAGATACGCAGTATTTT. It specifies CASIKQGVSDTQYF. J is TRBJ2-3 and V is TRBV27; the match to TRBD1 covers 8 bases. This CDR3 region has 14 residues. Germline values: CDR1 MNHEY, CDR2 SMNVEV (reference sequence). The junction had 7 bases not matched to a gene; V was cut back by 7 bases and J by 4 bases.

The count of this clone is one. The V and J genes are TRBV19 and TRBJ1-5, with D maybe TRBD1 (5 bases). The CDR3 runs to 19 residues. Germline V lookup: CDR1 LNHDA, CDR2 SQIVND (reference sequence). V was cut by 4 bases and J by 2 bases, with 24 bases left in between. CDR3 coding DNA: TGTGCCAGTAGTAATGGGAGGGGCCAGGGTCAGTTGGGCAATCAGCCCCAGCATTTT. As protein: CASSNGRGQGQLGNQPQHF.

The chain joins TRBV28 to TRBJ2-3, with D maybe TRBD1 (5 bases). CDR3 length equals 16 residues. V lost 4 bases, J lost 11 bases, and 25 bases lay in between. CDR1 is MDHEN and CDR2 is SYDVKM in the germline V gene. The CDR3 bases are TGTGCCAGCAGTTCCCGTTCGTGGGGCCGCTATTTAGGGCAGTATTTT. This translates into CASSSRSWGRYLGQYF.

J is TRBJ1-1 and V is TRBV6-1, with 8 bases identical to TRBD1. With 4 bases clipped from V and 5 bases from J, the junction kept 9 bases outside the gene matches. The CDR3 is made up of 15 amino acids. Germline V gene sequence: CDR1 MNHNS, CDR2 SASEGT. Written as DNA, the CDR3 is TGTGCCAGCAGTGGTGCGACAGGGGCGGGTACTGAAGCTTTCTTT. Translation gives CASSGATGAGTEAFF.

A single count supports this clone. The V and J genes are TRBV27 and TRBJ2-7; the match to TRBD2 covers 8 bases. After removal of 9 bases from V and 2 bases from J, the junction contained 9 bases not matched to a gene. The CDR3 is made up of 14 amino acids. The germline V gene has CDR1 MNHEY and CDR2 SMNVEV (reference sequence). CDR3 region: CASSPGLGTYEQYF. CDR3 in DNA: TGTGCCAGTTCTCCGGGACTAGGTACCTACGAGCAGTACTTC.

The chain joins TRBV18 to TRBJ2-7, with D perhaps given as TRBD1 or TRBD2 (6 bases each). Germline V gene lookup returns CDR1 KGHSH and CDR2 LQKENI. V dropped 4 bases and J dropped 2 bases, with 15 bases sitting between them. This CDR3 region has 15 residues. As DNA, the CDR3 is TGTGCCAGCTCACGGAGGGGGAACCATCCCTACGAGCAGTACTTC. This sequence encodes CASSRRGNHPYEQYF. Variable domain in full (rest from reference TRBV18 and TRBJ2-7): NAGVMQNPRHLVRRRGQEARLRCSPMKGHSHVYWYRQLPEEGLKFMVYLQKENIIDESGMPKERFSAEFPKEGPSILRIQQVVRGDSAAYFCASSRRGNHPYEQYFGPGTRLTVT.

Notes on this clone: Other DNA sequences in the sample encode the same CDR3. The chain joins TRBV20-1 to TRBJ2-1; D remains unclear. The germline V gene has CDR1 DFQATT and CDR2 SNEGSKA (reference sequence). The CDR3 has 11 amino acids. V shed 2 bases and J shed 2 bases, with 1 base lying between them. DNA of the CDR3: TGCAGTGCTAGAACCTACAATGAGCAGTTCTTC. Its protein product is CSARTYNEQFF.

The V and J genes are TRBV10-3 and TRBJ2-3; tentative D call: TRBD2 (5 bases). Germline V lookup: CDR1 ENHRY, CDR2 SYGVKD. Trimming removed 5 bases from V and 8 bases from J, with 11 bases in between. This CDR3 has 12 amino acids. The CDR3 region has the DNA TGTGCCATCAGTTCTTGGAGCGGTACGCAGTATTTT. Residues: CAISSWSGTQYF.

In DNA, the CDR3 is TGTGCCAGCAGCTCAGCGGGGAAAACCGGGGAGCTGTTTTTT. It encodes CASSSAGKTGELFF. The chain couples TRBV5-4 to TRBJ2-2; TRBD2 aligns across 7 bases. CDR1 and CDR2 (germline): SGHNT, YYREEE (reference sequence). This CDR3 is 14 amino acids long. The V segment lost 3 bases and the J segment 5 bases; nucleotides outside the gene matches: 4.

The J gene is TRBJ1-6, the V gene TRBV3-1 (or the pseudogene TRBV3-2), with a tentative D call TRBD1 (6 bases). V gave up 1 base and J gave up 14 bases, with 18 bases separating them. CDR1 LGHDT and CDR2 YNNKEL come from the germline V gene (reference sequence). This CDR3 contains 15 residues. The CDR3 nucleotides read TGTGCCAGCAGCCAAGGCCCTAGGGGGTCCCAGACCCTCCACTTT. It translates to CASSQGPRGSQTLHF.

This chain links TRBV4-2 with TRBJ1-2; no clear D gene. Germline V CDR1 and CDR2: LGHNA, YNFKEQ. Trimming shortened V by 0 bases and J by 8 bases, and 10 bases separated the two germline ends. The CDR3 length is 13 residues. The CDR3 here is CASSQDWLRGYTF. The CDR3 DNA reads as TGTGCCAGCAGCCAAGATTGGCTTCGGGGCTACACCTTC.

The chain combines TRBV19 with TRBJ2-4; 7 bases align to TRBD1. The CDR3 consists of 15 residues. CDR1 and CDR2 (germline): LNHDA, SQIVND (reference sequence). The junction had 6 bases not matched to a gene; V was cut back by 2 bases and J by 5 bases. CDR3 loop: CASSISTGTENIQYF. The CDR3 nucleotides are TGTGCCAGTAGTATATCGACCGGGACAGAAAACATTCAGTACTTC.

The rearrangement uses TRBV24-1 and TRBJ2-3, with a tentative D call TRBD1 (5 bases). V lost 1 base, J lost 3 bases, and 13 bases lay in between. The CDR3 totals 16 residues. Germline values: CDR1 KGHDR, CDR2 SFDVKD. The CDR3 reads CATSDFSAGWTDTQYF. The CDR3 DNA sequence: TGTGCCACCAGTGATTTTTCGGCAGGGTGGACAGATACGCAGTATTTT.

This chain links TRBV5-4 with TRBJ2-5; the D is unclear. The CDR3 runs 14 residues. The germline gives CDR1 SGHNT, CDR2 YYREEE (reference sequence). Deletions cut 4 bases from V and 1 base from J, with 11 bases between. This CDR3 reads CASSQGTVQETQYF. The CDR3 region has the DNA TGTGCCAGCAGCCAAGGAACGGTCCAAGAGACCCAGTACTTC.

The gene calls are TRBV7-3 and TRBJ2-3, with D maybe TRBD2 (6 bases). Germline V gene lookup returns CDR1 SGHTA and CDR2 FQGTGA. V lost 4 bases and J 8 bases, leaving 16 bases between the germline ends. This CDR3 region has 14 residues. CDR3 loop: CASSSTHGSGTQYF. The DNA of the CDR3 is TGTGCCAGCAGCTCTACTCACGGTAGCGGTACGCAGTATTTT. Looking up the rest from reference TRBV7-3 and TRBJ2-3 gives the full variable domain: GAGVSQTPSNKVTEKGKYVELRCDPISGHTALYWYRQSLGQGPEFLIYFQGTGAADDSGLPNDRFFAVRPEGSVSTLKIQRTERGDSAVYLCASSSTHGSGTQYFGPGTRLTVL.

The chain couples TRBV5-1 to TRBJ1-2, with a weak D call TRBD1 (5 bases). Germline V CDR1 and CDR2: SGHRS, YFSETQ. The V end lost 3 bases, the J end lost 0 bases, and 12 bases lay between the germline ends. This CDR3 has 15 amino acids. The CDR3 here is CASSSRDGANYGYTF. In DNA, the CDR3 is TGCGCCAGCAGCTCCCGGGACGGTGCTAACTATGGCTACACCTTC.

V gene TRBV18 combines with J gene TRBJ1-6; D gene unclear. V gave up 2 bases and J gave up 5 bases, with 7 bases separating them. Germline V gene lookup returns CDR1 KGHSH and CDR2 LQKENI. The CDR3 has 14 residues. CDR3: CASSPVTDNSPLHF. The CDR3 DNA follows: TGTGCCAGCTCACCAGTTACGGATAATTCACCCCTCCACTTT.

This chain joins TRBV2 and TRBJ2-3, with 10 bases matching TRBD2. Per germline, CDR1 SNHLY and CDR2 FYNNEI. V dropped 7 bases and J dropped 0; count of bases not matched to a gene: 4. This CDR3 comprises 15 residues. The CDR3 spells CASKREGSSTDTQYF. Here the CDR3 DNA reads TGTGCCAGCAAGCGGGAGGGATCTAGCACAGATACGCAGTATTTT. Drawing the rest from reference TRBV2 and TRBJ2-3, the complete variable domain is EPEVTQTPSHQVTQMGQEVILRCVPISNHLYFYWYRQILGQKVEFLVSFYNNEISEKSEIFDDQFSVERPDGSNFTLKIRSTKLEDSAMYFCASKREGSSTDTQYFGPGTRLTVL.